A single sample gave rise to the 12 T cell receptor beta chains below, sequenced in a study of blood T cells in healthy people across ages. For the second PCR, which ran for roughly 6 to 12 cycles, a sample-barcoded 5' primer and a J-beta primer mix were used. TCRdb independently ran MiXCR on the 5' RACE reads; one entry per CDR3 protein. The table lists hundreds of thousands of distinct CDR3 sequences, around 48% of them singletons. Sequencing input: blood. Source of these receptors: a man older than 75 in good health.

This clonotype came up a few times. V is TRBV25-1 and J is TRBJ1-2; possibly TRBD1 for D (5 bases). V shed 5 bases and J shed 1 base, with 14 bases lying between them. The CDR3 is 15 amino acids. The germline V gene encodes CDR1 MGHDK and CDR2 SYGVNS. For the CDR3, the DNA is TGTGCCAGCAGTCTTGGGGGGAGGGGTAACTATGGCTACACCTTC. This codes for CASSLGGRGNYGYTF.

This chain joins TRBV10-3 and TRBJ2-3, with 7 bases lining up with TRBD1. The V and J ends lost 4 bases and 3 bases, in that order; junction bases with no gene match: 10. The CDR3 has 16 residues. The germline V gene has CDR1 ENHRY and CDR2 SYGVKD. The CDR3 protein is CAISGGRAGGTDTQYF. DNA for the CDR3: TGTGCCATCAGTGGTGGAAGGGCAGGGGGTACAGATACGCAGTATTTT.

The chain carries TRBV29-1 and TRBJ2-7; 8 positions match TRBD2. Germline V gene lookup returns CDR1 SQVTM and CDR2 ANQGSEA. The CDR3 sequence is 14 residues long. The V and J ends lost 1 base and 5 bases, in that order; junction bases with no gene match: 7. The CDR3 coding sequence is TGCAGCGTTGAAGCGGCGGGAGGTGGCGACGAGCAGTACTTC. Translation gives CSVEAAGGGDEQYF.

The rearrangement uses TRBV7-9 and TRBJ2-3, with D hard to call. From germline, CDR1 is SEHNR and CDR2 FQNEAQ (reference sequence). V was clipped by 3 bases and J by 1 base, with 5 bases between them. This CDR3 contains 13 residues. The CDR3 sequence: CASSFLGTDTQYF. The CDR3, as DNA: TGTGCCAGCAGCTTTCTGGGCACAGATACGCAGTATTTT.

The V gene is TRBV7-2, the J gene TRBJ2-3; D not resolved. From germline, CDR1 is SGHTA and CDR2 FQGNSA. V was trimmed by 2 bases and J by 3 bases, leaving 12 bases between them. This CDR3 contains 15 residues. The CDR3 DNA sequence: TGTGCCAGCAGCTTAAACATCCCTCAGACAGATACGCAGTATTTT. It codes for CASSLNIPQTDTQYF. The full variable domain, its missing parts supplied by reference TRBV7-2 and TRBJ2-3, is GAGVSQSPSNKVTEKGKDVELRCDPISGHTALYWYRQSLGQGLEFLIYFQGNSAPDKSGLPSDRFSAERTGGSVSTLTIQRTQQEDSAVYLCASSLNIPQTDTQYFGPGTRLTVL.

The V and J genes are TRBV14 and TRBJ2-2; D call uncertain. This CDR3 is built from 13 residues. Germline CDR1 reads SGHDN; CDR2 reads FVKESK. With 2 bases removed from V and 6 bases from J, the gap between germline ends came to 7 bases. CDR3 DNA: TGTGCCAGCAGCCAAATAGTGGCCGGGGAGCTGTTTTTT. Encoded protein: CASSQIVAGELFF. The complete variable domain, with remaining parts taken from reference TRBV14 and TRBJ2-2, reads EAGVTQFPSHSVIEKGQTVTLRCDPISGHDNLYWYRRVMGKEIKFLLHFVKESKQDESGMPNNRFLAERTGGTYSTLKVQPAELEDSGVYFCASSQIVAGELFFGEGSRLTVL.

This clonotype has a handful of counts. This sequence joins TRBV7-2 and TRBJ1-2; weak D call: TRBD1 (5 bases). The CDR3 has 16 amino acids. Trimming pared 4 bases from V and 4 bases from J, leaving 19 bases between. Germline loops: CDR1 SGHTA, CDR2 FQGNSA. The CDR3 spells CASSSYGTTMFYGYTF. Here the CDR3 DNA reads TGTGCCAGCAGCTCATACGGGACGACAATGTTCTATGGCTACACCTTC. Combining the CDR3 with reference TRBV7-2 and TRBJ1-2 gives the whole variable domain GAGVSQSPSNKVTEKGKDVELRCDPISGHTALYWYRQSLGQGLEFLIYFQGNSAPDKSGLPSDRFSAERTGGSVSTLTIQRTQQEDSAVYLCASSSYGTTMFYGYTFGSGTRLTVV.

With regard to this clonotype: One end of the junction does not line up with germline, which may come from a read error. The CDR3 region has the DNA TGCAGTGCTAGAGGAGCGAGGGAGGCTGGGGCCAACGTCCCGACTTTC. Amino acids: CSARGAREAGANVPTF. This chain joins TRBV20-1 and TRBJ2-6, with a tentative D call TRBD2 (6 bases). The CDR3 consists of 16 residues. Germline lookup yields CDR1 DFQATT and CDR2 SNEGSKA (reference sequence).

The rearrangement uses TRBV10-3 and TRBJ2-5; a weak D match, TRBD1 (6 bases). The J call may be incorrect, as the DNA end agrees better with TRBJ2-7. The CDR3 spans 13 residues. Germline V lookup: CDR1 ENHRY, CDR2 SYGVKD. The CDR3 nucleotides are TGTGCCATCAAGGCAGGGGCCCTGGACGAGCAGTACTTC. Translating it yields CAIKAGALDEQYF.

The V gene is TRBV10-3, the J gene TRBJ2-2, with D possibly TRBD2 on 6 matching bases. V was pared by 0 bases and J by 2 bases, with 13 bases between. Germline V gives CDR1 ENHRY, CDR2 SYGVKD. This CDR3 has 17 residues. CDR3 coding DNA: TGTGCCATCAGTGAGTCCGGGGGAGGAGCCAACACCGGGGAGCTGTTTTTT. Amino acid sequence: CAISESGGGANTGELFF.

The sample holds one count of this clonotype. The rearrangement links TRBV20-1 to TRBJ2-5, with D uncertain. This CDR3 is 14 amino acids long. Trimming left V 0 bases short and J 11 bases short, with 19 bases between. Germline CDR1 DFQATT, CDR2 SNEGSKA (reference sequence). CDR3 nucleotide sequence: TGCAGTGCTAGAGATGCCTTAAGGGTACGGAAGCAGTACTTC. Translating it yields CSARDALRVRKQYF.

The chain combines TRBV7-3 with TRBJ1-1; D is undetermined. Trimming removed 6 bases at V and 0 bases at J, with 11 bases between. The germline V gene has CDR1 SGHTA and CDR2 FQGTGA. This CDR3 has 14 amino acids. In DNA, the CDR3 is TGTGCCAGCAGATTAGGGCCGATGAACACTGAAGCTTTCTTT. Its translation: CASRLGPMNTEAFF.